Listed here are 28 T cell receptor beta chains from one sample, sequenced in a study of T cells in narcolepsy. Sequencing was performed with immunoSEQ multiplex PCR; in TCRdb, only in-frame clones are kept and a portion is missing. The sample lists more than 30,000 clones; roughly four fifths were seen once. Source material: CD45RA- memory CD4+ T cells from PBMCs. Every receptor here comes from a human donor with narcolepsy.

The chain employs TRBV29-1 and TRBJ2-3; unclear D gene. The CDR3 length is 12 residues. CDR1 and CDR2 from the germline V gene are SQVTM and ANQGSEA. Trimming removed 3 bases at V and 2 bases at J, with 6 bases between. The CDR3 loop reads CSVDGFTDTQYF. CDR3 in DNA: TGCAGCGTTGACGGTTTCACAGATACGCAGTATTTT.

This chain joins TRBV18 and TRBJ2-5; 11 nucleotides line up with TRBD2. The end of the DNA is better explained by TRBJ2-7, so the J call may be wrong. CDR1 KGHSH and CDR2 LQKENI come from the germline V gene. This CDR3 region has 15 residues. In nucleotides, the CDR3 is TGTGCCAGCTCACCGGCCCTAGCGGGGGGCGACGAGCAGTACTTC. Translation gives CASSPALAGGDEQYF.

The rearrangement links TRBV7-2 to TRBJ2-1; D gene unclear. The V and J ends lost 1 base and 10 bases respectively, with 11 bases between them. Germline V CDR1 and CDR2: SGHTA, FQGNSA. This CDR3 comprises 13 residues. The CDR3 region has the DNA TGTGCCAGCAGCTTAGACTATGGCGGAGAGCAGTTCTTC. Amino acid sequence: CASSLDYGGEQFF.

The chain employs TRBV5-4 and TRBJ2-7, with 11 positions matching TRBD2. The J segment lost 3 bases and the V segment lost 8 bases, leaving 4 bases of the junction unmatched. Per germline, CDR1 SGHNT and CDR2 YYREEE (reference sequence). The CDR3 contains 13 residues. DNA of the CDR3: TGTGCCAGTTCGACTAGCGGGGTCTACGAGCAGTACTTC. It is translated as CASSTSGVYEQYF.

The chain employs TRBV7-6 and TRBJ2-2; 7 nucleotides align to TRBD2. CDR1 SGHVS and CDR2 FNYEAQ come from the germline V gene. J was trimmed by 5 bases and V by 5 bases; bases with no gene match: 11. The CDR3 has 16 amino acids. The CDR3 loop reads CASSETSYGGTGELFF. For the CDR3, the DNA is TGTGCCAGCAGCGAGACTAGCTATGGGGGGACCGGGGAGCTGTTTTTT.

V is TRBV7-2 and J is TRBJ1-4; no clear D gene. The germline CDR1 and CDR2 sequences are SGHTA and FQGNSA. This CDR3 is built from 17 residues. Trimming stripped 2 bases from V and 2 bases from J, with 15 bases between. Written as DNA, the CDR3 is TGTGCCAGCAGCTTAAGACCGAGAGGTAGCACTAATGAAAAACTGTTTTTT. It yields the protein CASSLRPRGSTNEKLFF.

To note about this clone: At one of its ends the junction is not consistent with the germline gene, which may arise from a read error. The chain is built from TRBV5-6 and TRBJ1-2, with D maybe TRBD1 (6 bases). The CDR3 sequence is 14 residues long. Germline V lookup: CDR1 SGHDT, CDR2 YYEEEE. The CDR3 sequence is CASSPDWGAPGYAF. As DNA, the CDR3 is TGTGCCAGCAGCCCGGACTGGGGGGCCCCGGGCTACGCCTTC.

Only one count was recorded for this clone. The chain recombines TRBV6-5 with TRBJ1-4, with D hard to call. The V and J ends lost 7 bases and 0 bases respectively, with 9 bases between them. Germline loops: CDR1 MNHEY, CDR2 SVGAGI. This CDR3 has 14 amino acids. The DNA of the CDR3 is TGTGCCAGCAAACTAGGAGCAACTAATGAAAAACTGTTTTTT. Encoded protein: CASKLGATNEKLFF.

The rearrangement links TRBV5-1 to TRBJ1-1, with D maybe TRBD1 (5 bases). With 4 bases removed from V and 4 bases from J, the gap between germline ends came to 17 bases. Germline CDR1 reads SGHRS; CDR2 reads YFSETQ. The CDR3 contains 15 residues. CDR3 amino acids: CASSPSGAQGTEAFF. CDR3 coding DNA: TGCGCCAGCAGCCCCAGTGGGGCGCAGGGCACTGAAGCTTTCTTT.

This chain links TRBV11-2 with TRBJ1-6, with D unresolved. Germline CDR1 is SGHAT and CDR2 is FQNNGV. V was trimmed by 0 bases and J by 8 bases, leaving 5 bases between them. The CDR3 runs 13 residues. Written as DNA, the CDR3 is TGTGCCAGCAGCTTAGAACGGGATTCACCCCTCCACTTT. This codes for CASSLERDSPLHF.

J is TRBJ1-2 and V is TRBV6-5; a weak D match, TRBD1 (5 bases). This CDR3 has 11 residues. Deletions cut 11 bases from V and 1 base from J, with 8 bases between. CDR1 MNHEY and CDR2 SVGAGI come from the germline V gene. CDR3 nucleotides: TGTGCCGGCCAGGGTAACTATGGCTACACCTTC. The encoded protein is CAGQGNYGYTF.

This chain uses TRBV9 with TRBJ2-7, with TRBD1 matching over 7 bases. Germline CDR1 reads SGDLS; CDR2 reads YYNGEE. V lost 3 bases, J lost 7 bases, and 10 bases stayed unmatched. The CDR3 contains 14 residues. CDR3 coding DNA: TGTGCCAGCAGCGGAAATACAGGGGATAGGGAGCAGTACTTC. Translated, it gives CASSGNTGDREQYF.

The chain combines TRBV6-6 with TRBJ1-6; D may be TRBD1 (5 bases). The CDR3 is 13 residues long. Trimming stripped 10 bases from V and 5 bases from J, with 12 bases between. Germline V gene lookup returns CDR1 MNHNY and CDR2 SVGAGI (reference sequence). The CDR3 DNA is TGTGCCACCGCGCGACAGCATAATTCACCCCTCCACTTT. Its translation is CATARQHNSPLHF.

The V and J genes are TRBV4-3 and TRBJ2-1, with TRBD1 matching over 7 bases. This CDR3 comprises 15 residues. With 4 bases clipped from V and 8 bases from J, the junction kept 11 bases outside the gene matches. In germline, CDR1 is LGHNA, CDR2 YSLEER. CDR3 coding DNA: TGCGCCAGCAGCCTGCACGGACAGGCTGGGGATGAGCAGTTCTTC. Amino acids: CASSLHGQAGDEQFF.

As concerns this clone: Additional DNA sequences in this sample encode the identical CDR3. The V and J genes are TRBV18 and TRBJ2-5; tentative D call: TRBD1 (6 bases). The length of the CDR3 is 13 residues. V lost 3 bases to trimming and J lost 7 bases, with 12 bases between them. Germline V lookup: CDR1 KGHSH, CDR2 LQKENI. CDR3 in amino acids: CASSPPQGLTQYF. The CDR3 DNA follows: TGTGCCAGCTCACCGCCACAGGGCCTGACCCAGTACTTC.

The chain combines TRBV25-1 with TRBJ2-1; possibly TRBD1 for D (7 bases). CDR3 length: 15 amino acids. Trimming pared 7 bases from V and 10 bases from J, leaving 23 bases between. From germline, CDR1 is MGHDK and CDR2 SYGVNS. In nucleotides, the CDR3 is TGTGCCAGCATGGGGGGACAGCAAGGGAGACGGGAGCAGTTCTTC. Protein sequence: CASMGGQQGRREQFF.

The J gene is TRBJ2-4, the V gene TRBV6-5; possible D gene TRBD1, 5 bases. Deletions cut 5 bases from V and 4 bases from J, with 9 bases between. Germline loops: CDR1 MNHEY, CDR2 SVGAGI. There are 13 residues in the CDR3. Here the CDR3 DNA reads TGTGCCAGCAGTCGGACAACTAAAAACATTCAGTACTTC. Translation: CASSRTTKNIQYF.

This chain links TRBV2 with TRBJ1-1; D not resolved. Germline V lookup: CDR1 SNHLY, CDR2 FYNNEI. The CDR3 has 14 residues. V was cut by 4 bases and J by 7 bases, with 16 bases left in between. The CDR3 loop is CASSVLRGNGEAFF. The CDR3 DNA is TGTGCCAGCAGTGTCTTACGAGGAAACGGTGAAGCTTTCTTT.

The chain is built from TRBV4-3 and TRBJ1-6, with TRBD1 matching over 7 bases. The V segment lost 1 base and the J segment 6 bases; nucleotides outside the gene matches: 6. The CDR3 is 16 amino acids. Germline loops: CDR1 LGHNA, CDR2 YSLEER. CDR3 region: CASSQAGGQTNSPLHF. The CDR3 DNA sequence: TGCGCCAGCAGCCAAGCGGGGGGACAGACTAATTCACCCCTCCACTTT.

V gene TRBV6-1 combines with J gene TRBJ1-1; D may be TRBD1 (5 bases). Germline assignment: CDR1 MNHNS and CDR2 SASEGT. V dropped 6 bases and J dropped 5 bases, with 16 bases sitting between them. The CDR3 has 14 residues. The CDR3 DNA reads as TGTGCCAGCAGGGCCGCGGGGGGTAGGACTGAAGCTTTCTTT. Protein product: CASRAAGGRTEAFF.

The CDR3 DNA follows: TGTGCCAGTATGGGGGGATTTATGGACTCCTATAATTCACCCCTCCACTTT. This gives the protein CASMGGFMDSYNSPLHF. V and J are TRBV19 and TRBJ1-6; tentatively, D is TRBD1 (5 bases). The CDR3 covers 17 residues. CDR1 and CDR2 (germline): LNHDA, SQIVND (reference sequence). V was clipped by 7 bases and J by 0 bases, with 16 bases between them. Full variable domain (missing parts from reference TRBV19 and TRBJ1-6): DGGITQSPKYLFRKEGQNVTLSCEQNLNHDAMYWYRQDPGQGLRLIYYSQIVNDFQKGDIAEGYSVSREKKESFPLTVTSAQKNPTAFYLCASMGGFMDSYNSPLHFGNGTRLTVT.

This sequence joins TRBV7-2 and TRBJ2-1; no reliable D call. The CDR3 length is 14 residues. Trimming removed 5 bases at V and 4 bases at J, with 12 bases between. CDR1 and CDR2 (germline): SGHTA, FQGNSA. CDR3 DNA sequence: TGTGCCAGCAGCCCTCAGGCTTCGTACAATGAGCAGTTCTTC. This encodes CASSPQASYNEQFF.

This sequence joins TRBV29-1 and TRBJ1-2; no clear D. Germline CDR1 is SQVTM and CDR2 is ANQGSEA. The CDR3 is 13 residues long. The ends were cut back, 4 bases at V and 4 bases at J, with 13 bases in the middle. The DNA for the CDR3 is TGCAGCGTTGGGGCTGGTGTGGGCTATGGCTACACCTTC. Amino acid sequence: CSVGAGVGYGYTF.

The chain has TRBV6-6 and TRBJ1-5; D ambiguous. V shed 3 bases and J shed 8 bases, with 11 bases lying between them. CDR1 is MNHNY, CDR2 SVGAGI, per germline (reference sequence). This CDR3 region has 13 residues. The DNA for the CDR3 is TGTGCCAGCAGTTATAGGCCCGGGGAGCCCCAGCATTTT. Translating gives CASSYRPGEPQHF.

The chain combines TRBV19 with TRBJ2-4; TRBD1 aligns across 8 bases. Germline values: CDR1 LNHDA, CDR2 SQIVND (reference sequence). The CDR3 sequence is 15 residues long. J was trimmed by 7 bases and V by 4 bases; bases with no gene match: 9. The chain's CDR3 is CASSTRGPGSNIQYF. CDR3 nucleotide sequence: TGTGCCAGTAGTACCAGGGGGCCCGGGAGTAACATTCAGTACTTC.

The chain carries TRBV6-1 and TRBJ1-6, with 7 nucleotides matching TRBD1. The CDR3 extends over 15 amino acids. V shed 6 bases, J shed 8 bases, and the junction held 10 bases outside the gene matches. Germline V gene lookup returns CDR1 MNHNS and CDR2 SASEGT. CDR3 residues: CASRNSGGTDSPLHF. The DNA of the CDR3 is TGTGCCAGCAGGAACTCAGGGGGGACGGATTCACCCCTCCACTTT.

The chain combines TRBV6-5 with TRBJ1-4, with D perhaps TRBD1 (5 bases). Trimming removed 6 bases at V and 8 bases at J, with 16 bases between. The germline CDR1 and CDR2 sequences are MNHEY and SVGAGI. CDR3 length: 14 residues. This chain's CDR3 is CASRTVGQYEKLFF. CDR3 coding DNA: TGTGCCAGCAGGACAGTAGGACAATACGAAAAACTGTTTTTT.

V is TRBV7-3 and J is TRBJ2-1; D may be TRBD1 (5 bases). The V end lost 4 bases, the J end lost 10 bases, and 11 bases lay between the germline ends. Looked up from germline, CDR1 is SGHTA and CDR2 is FQGTGA. This CDR3 is 12 amino acids long. The CDR3 sequence: CASSSDTREQFF. CDR3 sequence (DNA): TGTGCCAGCAGCTCGGACACTCGGGAGCAGTTCTTC.